This T cell receptor (beta chain) was identified during a study of T cells in Graves' hyperthyroidism and ophthalmopathy. Amplification yielded TCR beta CDR3 regions, with RNA transcripts as the source. HTBI primers were the set used in a first-round RT-PCR of the TCR CDR3. TCRdb reanalysed the multiplex PCR reads using MiXCR and keeps one entry per CDR3 protein. The table records around 600,000 distinct CDR3 sequences, 14% of them present only once. This clonotype appeared many times. Germline values: CDR1 MDHEN, CDR2 SYDVKM. The CDR3 extends over 18 amino acids. J lost 9 bases, V lost 5 bases, and 16 bases had no gene match.

This rearrangement joins TRBV28 to TRBJ2-2, with TRBD1 matching 12 bases. This sequence was found in a woman between 50 and 59 years old with Graves' ophthalmopathy. Sequenced input: blood. CDR3 bases: TGTGCCAGCAGTCCTCCCGGGACAGGGGGCCGCGGGACCAGGGAGCTGTTTTTT. The encoded protein is CASSPPGTGGRGTRELFF.